These T cell receptor beta chains were read from a single sample in a study of cytomegalovirus exposure and HLA in healthy donors. Produced via immunoSEQ multiplex PCR; TCRdb's table is partial and in-frame only. Of 200,000 or so clones in the sample, more than 75% were seen once. The sequenced sample consisted of PBMCs. The receptors shown here come from a man between 18 and 29 years old in good health and CMV-seropositive. Both conserved end residues are part of each CDR3.

len	v_gene	j_gene	CDR3aa
17	TRBV30	TRBJ2-1	CAWSVLEGTGSFNEQFF
13	TRBV19	TRBJ1-1	CASSIQVNTEAFF
15	TRBV5-4	TRBJ2-3	CASRLGLAGPDTQYF
16	TRBV19	TRBJ2-4	CASSILGQRSKNIQYF
16	TRBV9	TRBJ2-7	CASSASGRARSHEQYF
16	TRBV4-1	TRBJ2-3	CASSGPKLQGQDTQYF
11	TRBV2	TRBJ2-5	CASGPRETQYF
16	TRBV7-2	TRBJ1-5	CASSLEGGQGGQPQHF
15	TRBV19	TRBJ2-1	CASSIVGAGMGEQFF
15	TRBV6-5	TRBJ1-5	CASSSGSHSNQPQHF
16	TRBV19	TRBJ2-7	CASSRQPGQATYEQYF
13	TRBV9	TRBJ1-2	CASSQQGDYGYTF
17	TRBV9	TRBJ2-3	CASSVVVSASGTDTQYF
14	TRBV7-2	TRBJ2-7	CASSSATLLSEQYF